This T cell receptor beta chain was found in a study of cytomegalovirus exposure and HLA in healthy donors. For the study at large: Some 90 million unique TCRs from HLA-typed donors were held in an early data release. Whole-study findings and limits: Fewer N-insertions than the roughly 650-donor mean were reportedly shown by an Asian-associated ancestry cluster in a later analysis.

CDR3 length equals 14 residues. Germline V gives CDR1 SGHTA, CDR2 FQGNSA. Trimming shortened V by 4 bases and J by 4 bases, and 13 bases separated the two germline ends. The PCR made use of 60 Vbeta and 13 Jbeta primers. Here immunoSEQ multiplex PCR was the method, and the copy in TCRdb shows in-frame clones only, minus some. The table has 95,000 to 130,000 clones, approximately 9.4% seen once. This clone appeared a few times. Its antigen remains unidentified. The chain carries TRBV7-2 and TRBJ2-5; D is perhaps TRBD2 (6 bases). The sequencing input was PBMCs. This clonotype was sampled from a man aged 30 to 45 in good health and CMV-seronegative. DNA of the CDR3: TGTGCCAGCAGCTCTCCGGGAGTGGGAGAGACCCAGTACTTC. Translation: CASSSPGVGETQYF.